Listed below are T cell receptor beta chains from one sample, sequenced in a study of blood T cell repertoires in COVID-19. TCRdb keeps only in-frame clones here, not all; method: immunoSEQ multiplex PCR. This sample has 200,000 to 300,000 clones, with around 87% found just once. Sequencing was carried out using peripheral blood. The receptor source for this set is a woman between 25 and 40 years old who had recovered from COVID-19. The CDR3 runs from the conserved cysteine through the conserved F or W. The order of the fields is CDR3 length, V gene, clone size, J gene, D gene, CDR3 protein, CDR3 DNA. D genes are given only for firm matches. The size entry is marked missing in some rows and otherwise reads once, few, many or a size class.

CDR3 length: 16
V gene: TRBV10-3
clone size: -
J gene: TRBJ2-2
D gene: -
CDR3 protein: CAISTPGPTNTGELFF
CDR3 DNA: TGTGCCATCAGTACCCCAGGGCCTACGAACACCGGGGAGCTGTTTTTT

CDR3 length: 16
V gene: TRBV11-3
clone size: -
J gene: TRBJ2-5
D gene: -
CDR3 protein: CASSLGSSGVGETQYF
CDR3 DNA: TGTGCCAGCAGCTTAGGATCTTCGGGGGTGGGAGAGACCCAGTACTTC

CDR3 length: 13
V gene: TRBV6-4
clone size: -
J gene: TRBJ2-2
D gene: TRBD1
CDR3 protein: CASSADRAGELFF
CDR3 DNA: TGTGCCAGCAGTGCGGACAGGGCCGGGGAGCTGTTTTTT

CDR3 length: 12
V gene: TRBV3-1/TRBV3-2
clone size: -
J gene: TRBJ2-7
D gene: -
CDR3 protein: CASSQGAYEQYF
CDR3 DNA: TGTGCCAGCAGCCAAGGCGCCTACGAGCAGTACTTC

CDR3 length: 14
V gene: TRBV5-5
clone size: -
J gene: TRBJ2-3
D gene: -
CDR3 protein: CASRLDSSTDTQYF
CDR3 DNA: TGTGCCAGCAGACTAGACTCTAGCACAGATACGCAGTATTTT

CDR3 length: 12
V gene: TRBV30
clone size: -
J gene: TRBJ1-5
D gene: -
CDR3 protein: CACQDTNQPQHF
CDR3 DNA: TGTGCCTGCCAAGACACCAATCAGCCCCAGCATTTT

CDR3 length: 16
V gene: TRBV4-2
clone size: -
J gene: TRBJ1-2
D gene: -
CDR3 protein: CASSQGAPGRDYGYTF
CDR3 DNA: TGTGCCAGCAGCCAAGGCGCACCCGGGAGGGACTATGGCTACACCTTC

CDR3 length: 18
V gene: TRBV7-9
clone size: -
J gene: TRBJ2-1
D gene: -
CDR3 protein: CASSSSTTWQNLVGEQFF
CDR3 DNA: TGTGCCAGCAGCTCTTCCACGACTTGGCAGAACTTAGTAGGTGAGCAGTTCTTC

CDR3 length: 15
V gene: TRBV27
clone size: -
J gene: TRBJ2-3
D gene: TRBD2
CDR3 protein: CASSLTGTSVDTQYF
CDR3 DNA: TGTGCCAGCAGCCTTACCGGGACTAGCGTGGATACGCAGTATTTT

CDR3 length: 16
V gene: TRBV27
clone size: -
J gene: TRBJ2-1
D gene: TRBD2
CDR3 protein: CASSLLGGGSYNEQFF
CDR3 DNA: TGTGCCAGCAGTTTATTAGGCGGGGGCTCCTACAATGAGCAGTTCTTC

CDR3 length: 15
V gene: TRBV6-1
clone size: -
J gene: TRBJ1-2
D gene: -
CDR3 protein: CASSDALAGEGGYTF
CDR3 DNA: TGTGCCAGCAGTGATGCGCTGGCAGGGGAGGGTGGCTACACCTTC

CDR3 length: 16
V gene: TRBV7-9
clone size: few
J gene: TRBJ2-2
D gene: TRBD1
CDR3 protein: CASSPVGQVNTGELFF
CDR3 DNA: TGTGCCAGCAGCCCGGTTGGACAGGTTAATACCGGGGAGCTGTTTTTT

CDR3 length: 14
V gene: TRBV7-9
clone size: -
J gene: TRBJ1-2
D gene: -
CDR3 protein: CASSLDAGTYGYTF
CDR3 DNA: TGTGCCAGCAGCTTAGATGCAGGGACTTATGGCTACACCTTC

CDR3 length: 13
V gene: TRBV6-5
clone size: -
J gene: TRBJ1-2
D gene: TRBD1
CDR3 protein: CASRPDRGFGYTF
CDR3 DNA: TGTGCCAGCAGGCCGGACAGGGGATTTGGCTACACCTTC

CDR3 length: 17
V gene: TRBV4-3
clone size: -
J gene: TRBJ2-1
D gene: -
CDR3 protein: CASSQEAVASDYNEQFF
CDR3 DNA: TGCGCCAGCAGCCAAGAAGCGGTCGCCTCGGACTACAATGAGCAGTTCTTC

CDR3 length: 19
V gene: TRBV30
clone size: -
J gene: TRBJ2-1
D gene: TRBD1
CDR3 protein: CAWSVTDRGSKSSYNEQFF
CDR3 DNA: TGTGCCTGGAGTGTAACCGACAGGGGGTCCAAAAGCTCCTACAATGAGCAGTTCTTC

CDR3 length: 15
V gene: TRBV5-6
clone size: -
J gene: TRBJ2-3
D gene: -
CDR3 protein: CASTPGITSTDTQYF
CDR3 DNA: TGTGCCAGCACCCCGGGAATCACTAGCACAGATACGCAGTATTTT

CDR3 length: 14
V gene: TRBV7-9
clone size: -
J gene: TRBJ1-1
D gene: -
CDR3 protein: CASSFARVNTEAFF
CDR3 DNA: TGTGCCAGCAGCTTCGCGAGGGTGAACACTGAAGCTTTCTTT

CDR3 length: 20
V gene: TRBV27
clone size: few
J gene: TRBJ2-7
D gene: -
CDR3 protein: CASSLSFLGEYGTSSYEQYF
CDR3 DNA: TGTGCCAGCAGTTTATCTTTTCTGGGAGAGTACGGCACGAGCTCCTACGAGCAGTACTTC

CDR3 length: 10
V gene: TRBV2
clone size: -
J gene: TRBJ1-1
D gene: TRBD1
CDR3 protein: CASGGQGAFF
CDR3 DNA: TGTGCCAGCGGTGGACAGGGAGCTTTCTTT

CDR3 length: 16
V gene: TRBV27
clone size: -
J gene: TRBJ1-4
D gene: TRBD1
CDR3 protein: CASKTEGAQTNEKLFF
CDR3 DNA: TGTGCCAGCAAGACAGAGGGGGCGCAGACTAATGAAAAACTGTTTTTT

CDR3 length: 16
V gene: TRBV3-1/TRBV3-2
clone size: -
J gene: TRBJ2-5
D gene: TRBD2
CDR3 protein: CASSQDWSGGRETQYF
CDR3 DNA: TGTGCCAGCAGCCAAGATTGGAGCGGGGGGCGGGAGACCCAGTACTTC

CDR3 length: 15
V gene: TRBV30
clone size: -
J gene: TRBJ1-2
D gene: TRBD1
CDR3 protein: CAWSPRDRVGKGYTF
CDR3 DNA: TGTGCCTGGAGCCCCCGGGACAGGGTGGGAAAGGGCTACACCTTC

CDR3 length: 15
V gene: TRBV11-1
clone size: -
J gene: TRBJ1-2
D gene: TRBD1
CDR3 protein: CASSLLVRTGDGYTF
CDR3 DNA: TGTGCCAGCAGCTTATTAGTAAGGACAGGGGATGGCTACACCTTC

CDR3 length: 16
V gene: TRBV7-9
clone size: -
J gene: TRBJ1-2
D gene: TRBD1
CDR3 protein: CASSLIVDRDNYGYTF
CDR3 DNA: TGTGCCAGCAGCTTAATCGTGGACAGGGATAACTATGGCTACACCTTC

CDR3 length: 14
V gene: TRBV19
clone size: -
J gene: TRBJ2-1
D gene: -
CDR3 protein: CASSMSGLSNEQFF
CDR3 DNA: TGTGCCAGTAGTATGTCAGGGCTTTCCAATGAGCAGTTCTTC

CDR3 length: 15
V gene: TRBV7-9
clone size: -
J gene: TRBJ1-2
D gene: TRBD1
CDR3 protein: CASSSGAGGAKGYTF
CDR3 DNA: TGTGCCAGCAGCTCGGGGGCAGGGGGCGCGAAAGGCTACACCTTC

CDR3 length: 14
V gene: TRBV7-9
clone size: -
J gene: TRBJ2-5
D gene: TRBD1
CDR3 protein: CASSLDRVKGTQYF
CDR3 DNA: TGTGCCAGCAGCCTCGACAGGGTAAAGGGGACCCAGTACTTC

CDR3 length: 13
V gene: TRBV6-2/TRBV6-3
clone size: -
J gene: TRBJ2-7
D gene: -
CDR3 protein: CASSYSRRNEQYF
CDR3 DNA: TGTGCCAGCAGTTACTCGAGGCGCAACGAGCAGTACTTC

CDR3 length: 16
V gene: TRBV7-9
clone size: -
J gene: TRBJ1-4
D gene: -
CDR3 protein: CASSTPTDPTNEKLFF
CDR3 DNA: TGTGCCAGCAGCACTCCGACAGACCCAACTAATGAAAAACTGTTTTTT

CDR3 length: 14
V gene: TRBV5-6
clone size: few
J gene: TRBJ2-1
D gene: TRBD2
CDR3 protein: CASSGSGGGYEQFF
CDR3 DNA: TGTGCCAGCAGCGGTAGCGGGGGAGGGTATGAGCAGTTCTTC

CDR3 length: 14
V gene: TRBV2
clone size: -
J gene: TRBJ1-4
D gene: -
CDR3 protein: CASSGNRQNEKLFF
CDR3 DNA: TGTGCCAGCAGTGGAAACAGACAAAATGAAAAACTGTTTTTT

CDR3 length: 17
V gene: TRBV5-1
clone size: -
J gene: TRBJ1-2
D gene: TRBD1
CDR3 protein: CASSLNLPGQGIYGYTF
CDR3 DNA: TGCGCCAGCAGCCTTAATTTACCGGGACAGGGAATCTATGGCTACACCTTC

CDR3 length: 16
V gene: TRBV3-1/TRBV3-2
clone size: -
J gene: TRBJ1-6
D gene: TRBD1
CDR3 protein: CASSQEAGGSNSPLHF
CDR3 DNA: TGTGCCAGCAGCCAAGAGGCAGGGGGTAGTAATTCACCCCTCCACTTT

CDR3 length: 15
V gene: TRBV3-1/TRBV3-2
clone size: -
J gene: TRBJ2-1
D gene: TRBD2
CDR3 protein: CASSLLLAGGNEQFF
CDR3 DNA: TGTGCCAGCAGCCTATTACTAGCGGGGGGGAATGAGCAGTTCTTC

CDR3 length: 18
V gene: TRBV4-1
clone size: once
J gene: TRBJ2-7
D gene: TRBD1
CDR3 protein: CASSQDWVRTGVYYEQYF
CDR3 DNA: TGCGCCAGCAGCCAAGATTGGGTGCGGACAGGTGTGTACTACGAGCAGTACTTC

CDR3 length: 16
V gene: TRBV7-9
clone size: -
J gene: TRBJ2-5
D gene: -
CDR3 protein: CASSSPMAYRDETQYF
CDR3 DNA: TGTGCCAGCAGCTCCCCAATGGCATACAGGGACGAGACCCAGTACTTC

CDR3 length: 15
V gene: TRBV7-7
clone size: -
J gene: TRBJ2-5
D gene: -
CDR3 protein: CASSLGASPGETQYF
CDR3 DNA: TGTGCCAGCAGCTTAGGGGCCTCCCCGGGGGAGACCCAGTACTTC

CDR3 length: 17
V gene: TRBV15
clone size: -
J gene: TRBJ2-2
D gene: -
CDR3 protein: CATSRDGQWMNTGELFF
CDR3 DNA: TGTGCCACCAGCAGAGACGGACAGTGGATGAACACCGGGGAGCTGTTTTTT

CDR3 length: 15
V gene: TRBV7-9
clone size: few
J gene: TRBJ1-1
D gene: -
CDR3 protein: CASSLVTGFYTEAFF
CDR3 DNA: TGTGCCAGCAGCTTAGTTACAGGGTTTTACACTGAAGCTTTCTTT

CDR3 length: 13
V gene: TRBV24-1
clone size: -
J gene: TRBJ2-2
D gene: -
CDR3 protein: CATSDFRAGELFF
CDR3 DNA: TGTGCCACCAGTGATTTTCGCGCTGGGGAGCTGTTTTTT

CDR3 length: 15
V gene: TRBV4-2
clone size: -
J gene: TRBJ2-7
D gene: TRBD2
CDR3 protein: CASSQALSGGYEQYF
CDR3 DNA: TGTGCCAGCAGCCAAGCCCTAAGCGGGGGGTACGAGCAGTACTTC